The entry that follows covers one TCR beta chain sequence. The target antigen is unknown. Measured with immunoSEQ multiplex PCR; TCRdb has only the in-frame clones, and not every one. The data show 95,000 to 110,000 clones, 75% to 95% seen once. Second-dose timings of about 4 or about 12 weeks were pooled. The sample belongs to a study of T cell responses to AZD1222 COVID-19 vaccine. Notes on the study in general: In all cases, repertoires were sampled only after the peak T cell response. Among those given AZD1222, only five or six were seropositive at baseline.

The V end lost 1 base, the J end lost 3 bases, and 2 bases lay between the germline ends. Germline CDR1 and CDR2: SEHNR and FQNEAQ (reference sequence). The CDR3 totals 12 residues. This chain links TRBV7-9 with TRBJ2-3; D gene uncertain. This receptor was obtained from an adult who received the AZD1222 COVID-19 vaccine. The sample consisted of peripheral blood, taken 28 days after the second AZD1222 dose. The CDR3 region has the DNA TGTGCCAGCAGCTTAGAAACAGATACGCAGTATTTT. Amino acid sequence: CASSLETDTQYF.